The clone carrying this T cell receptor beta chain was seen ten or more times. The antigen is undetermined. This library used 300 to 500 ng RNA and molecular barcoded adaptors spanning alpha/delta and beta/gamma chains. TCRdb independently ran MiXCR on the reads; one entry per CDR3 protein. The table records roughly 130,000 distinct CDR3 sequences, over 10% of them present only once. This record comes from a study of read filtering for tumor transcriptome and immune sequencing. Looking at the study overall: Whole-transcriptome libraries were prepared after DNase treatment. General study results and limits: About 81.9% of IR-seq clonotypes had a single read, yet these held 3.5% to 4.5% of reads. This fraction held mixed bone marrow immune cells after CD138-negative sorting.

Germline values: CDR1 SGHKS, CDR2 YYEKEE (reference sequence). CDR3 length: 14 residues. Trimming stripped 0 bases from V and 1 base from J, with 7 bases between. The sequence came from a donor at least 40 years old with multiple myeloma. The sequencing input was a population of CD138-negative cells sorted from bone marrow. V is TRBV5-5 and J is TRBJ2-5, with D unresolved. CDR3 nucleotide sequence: TGTGCCAGCAGCTTGGGGTACCTCCAAGAGACCCAGTACTTC. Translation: CASSLGYLQETQYF.